One sample yielded the 15 T cell receptor beta chains listed below, sequenced in a study of T cells after yellow fever vaccination. TCRdb redid the calling of the 5' RACE reads with MiXCR, one entry per CDR3 protein. The data hold some 150,000 distinct CDR3 sequences, with roughly 9% observed a single time. The source material was CD8+ T cells sorted from PBMCs, sampled 45 days after the yellow fever booster vaccination. The receptors were sampled from a man between 18 and 29 years old who received the YFV17D yellow fever vaccine.

The V gene is TRBV20-1, the J gene TRBJ2-7, with D perhaps TRBD1 (6 bases). Germline V CDR1 and CDR2: DFQATT, SNEGSKA (reference sequence). CDR3 length equals 12 residues. Trimming left V 1 base short and J 3 bases short, with 7 bases between. The CDR3 nucleotides read TGCAGTGCTAGAGCACAGGGCTACGAGCAGTACGTC. This encodes CSARAQGYEQYV.

The chain is built from TRBV6-2 or TRBV6-3 and TRBJ1-6; 7 bases align to TRBD1. The CDR3 loop spans 18 amino acids. J gave up 6 bases and V 0 bases, and 11 bases lay outside the gene matches. Germline V lookup: CDR1 MNHEY, CDR2 SVGEGT. CDR3 coding DNA: TGTGCCAGCAGTTACTCTCCTCTCGTGGGACAGATTAATTCACCCCTCCACTTT. Translating gives CASSYSPLVGQINSPLHF.

This clonotype was observed at least ten times. The chain uses TRBV20-1 and TRBJ2-7; D is unclear. The germline gives CDR1 DFQATT, CDR2 SNEGSKA (reference sequence). This CDR3 comprises 13 residues. V was cut by 5 bases and J by 0 bases, with 11 bases left in between. The CDR3 region is CSAWQTSSYEQYV. The DNA of the CDR3 is TGCAGTGCTTGGCAGACGAGCTCCTACGAGCAGTACGTC.

This clonotype was counted between two and nine times. The rearrangement joins TRBV2 to TRBJ2-1; 14 bases align to TRBD2. The V segment lost 7 bases and the J segment 2 bases; nucleotides outside the gene matches: 4. CDR1 and CDR2 (germline): SNHLY, FYNNEI. The CDR3 covers 16 residues. CDR3 sequence reads: CASISGLAGAYNEQFF. The CDR3 DNA reads as TGTGCCAGCATCTCGGGACTAGCGGGGGCCTACAATGAGCAGTTCTTC.

This clonotype showed up just a few times. The chain has TRBV14 and TRBJ2-1, with D unresolved. This CDR3 has 15 residues. Between the trimmed V and J ends, which lost 4 bases and 5 bases, there was a span of 15 bases. Germline V lookup: CDR1 SGHDN, CDR2 FVKESK. CDR3 protein: CASSPDSGAHNEQFF. DNA for the CDR3: TGTGCCAGCAGCCCTGACTCGGGCGCCCACAATGAGCAGTTCTTC.

This chain links TRBV29-1 with TRBJ1-1, with D unclear. The CDR3 extends over 11 amino acids. Germline V CDR1 and CDR2: SQVTM, ANQGSEA. Deletions cut 5 bases from V and 1 base from J, with 5 bases between. The CDR3 nucleotides read TGCAGCGTTACAGAGAACACTGAAGCTTTCTTT. Amino acids: CSVTENTEAFF.

This chain connects TRBV4-1 to TRBJ1-5; D call uncertain. Germline assignment: CDR1 MGHRA and CDR2 YSYEKL. The CDR3 is 13 amino acids. The V end was cut by 3 bases, the J end by 3 bases, with 6 bases between. CDR3 in DNA: TGCGCCAGCAGCCATACTTCCAATCAGCCCCAGCATTTT. Encoded protein: CASSHTSNQPQHF.

This clonotype occurred many times. This chain connects TRBV6-2 or TRBV6-3 to TRBJ2-1, with 8 nucleotides matching TRBD2. Trimming removed 8 bases from V and 15 bases from J; junction bases left unmatched: 9. CDR1 MNHEY and CDR2 SVGEGT come from the germline V gene. The CDR3 is made up of 11 amino acids. Here the CDR3 DNA reads TGTGCCAGCTCCCGCGGGGGGCCGGGGTTCTTC. It codes for CASSRGGPGFF.

V is TRBV13 and J is TRBJ2-7, with 8 bases matching TRBD2. With V trimmed by 4 bases and J by 3 bases, 8 bases remained unmatched. The CDR3 length is 15 residues. Germline loops: CDR1 PRHDT, CDR2 FYEKMQ (reference sequence). The CDR3, as DNA: TGTGCCAGCAGCTCCGGGGGGGACTCGGGCTACGAGCAGTACTTC. It encodes CASSSGGDSGYEQYF.

This clonotype was detected many times. The chain combines TRBV12-3 or TRBV12-4 with TRBJ2-7; unclear D gene. The CDR3 contains 13 residues. Trimming removed 3 bases from V and 1 base from J, with 7 bases in between. The DNA for the CDR3 is TGTGCCAGCAGTTTGGGCAGGTCCTACGAGCAGTACTTC. Translating it yields CASSLGRSYEQYF.

This clonotype was detected ten times or more. The chain joins TRBV20-1 to TRBJ2-3; possibly TRBD1 or TRBD2 for D (5 bases each). The V end lost 3 bases, the J end lost 1 base, and 14 bases lay between the germline ends. Per germline, CDR1 DFQATT and CDR2 SNEGSKA (reference sequence). The CDR3 runs to 15 residues. CDR3 in amino acids: CSASQLGAGTDTQYF. The DNA for the CDR3 is TGCAGTGCTAGCCAACTAGGGGCGGGCACAGATACGCAGTATTTT.

J is TRBJ1-1 and V is TRBV5-1; D gene ambiguous. V was clipped by 4 bases and J by 10 bases, with 11 bases between them. Germline CDR1 is SGHRS and CDR2 is YFSETQ. The CDR3 consists of 11 residues. Here the CDR3 reads CASSRRRRAFF. The CDR3 coding sequence is TGCGCCAGCAGCCGGAGACGAAGAGCTTTCTTT.

The chain recombines TRBV4-1 with TRBJ2-1; possible D gene TRBD2, 5 bases. Germline loops: CDR1 MGHRA, CDR2 YSYEKL. This CDR3 has 15 amino acids. Trimming stripped 4 bases from V and 5 bases from J, with 15 bases between. CDR3 sequence reads: CASSLGPGSNNEQFF. CDR3 nucleotide sequence: TGCGCCAGCAGCCTAGGTCCGGGATCCAACAATGAGCAGTTCTTC.

This clonotype was seen a handful of times. DNA of the CDR3: TGCAGTGCTAGAATGGCCTATCTGGGGCCCAATGAGCAGTTCTTC. Amino acid sequence: CSARMAYLGPNEQFF. J is TRBJ2-1 and V is TRBV20-1, with a weak D call TRBD1 (5 bases). The CDR3 spans 15 residues. V was shortened by 2 bases and J by 6 bases, with 17 bases between the two germline ends. Germline V gene data show CDR1 as DFQATT and CDR2 as SNEGSKA (reference sequence).

This sequence joins TRBV7-2 and TRBJ2-1; 7 bases line up with TRBD2. This CDR3 spans 17 amino acids. Looked up from germline, CDR1 is SGHTA and CDR2 is FQGNSA. The junction had 9 bases not matched to a gene; V was cut back by 1 base and J by 3 bases. CDR3 nucleotides: TGTGCCAGCAGCTTAGAGGTTGGGTCTAGCGGCTACAATGAGCAGTTCTTC. It codes for CASSLEVGSSGYNEQFF. Full variable domain (missing parts from reference TRBV7-2 and TRBJ2-1): GAGVSQSPSNKVTEKGKDVELRCDPISGHTALYWYRQSLGQGLEFLIYFQGNSAPDKSGLPSDRFSAERTGGSVSTLTIQRTQQEDSAVYLCASSLEVGSSGYNEQFFGPGTRLTVL.